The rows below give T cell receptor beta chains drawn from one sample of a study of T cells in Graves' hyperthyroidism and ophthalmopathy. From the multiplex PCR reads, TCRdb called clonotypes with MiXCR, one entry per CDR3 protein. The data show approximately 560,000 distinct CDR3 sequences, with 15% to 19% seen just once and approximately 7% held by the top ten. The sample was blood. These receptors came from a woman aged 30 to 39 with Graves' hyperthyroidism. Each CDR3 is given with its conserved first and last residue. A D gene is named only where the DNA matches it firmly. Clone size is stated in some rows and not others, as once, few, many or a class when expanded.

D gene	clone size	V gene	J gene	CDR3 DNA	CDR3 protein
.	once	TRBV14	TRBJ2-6	TGTGCCAGCAGCCCGAGGGGGTACAGGCACTCTGGGGCCAACGTCCTGACTTTC	CASSPRGYRHSGANVLTF
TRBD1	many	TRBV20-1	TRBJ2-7	TGCAGTGCGCCAGATCCGGACAGGGATGCCGAGCAGTACTTC	CSAPDPDRDAEQYF
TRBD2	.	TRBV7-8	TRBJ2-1	TGTGCCAGCAGCTGGGGGGGAGACTACTACTTAAATGAGCAGTTCTTC	CASSWGGDYYLNEQFF
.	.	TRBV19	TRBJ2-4	TGTGCCAGTAGTAGCGGCGTTGGGGGAAACATTCAGTACTTC	CASSSGVGGNIQYF
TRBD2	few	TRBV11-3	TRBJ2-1	TGTGCCAGCAGCTTAGAAGGATTAGCGGGAGAGAATGAGCAGTTCTTC	CASSLEGLAGENEQFF
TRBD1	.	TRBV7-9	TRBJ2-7	TGTGCCAGCAGCTTAGTAGGGACAGGGGATGCCGAGCAGTACTTC	CASSLVGTGDAEQYF
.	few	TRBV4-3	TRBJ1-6	TGCGCCAGCAGCCAAGATCTAAGGATCTATAATTCACCCCTCCACTTT	CASSQDLRIYNSPLHF
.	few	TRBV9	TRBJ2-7	TGTGCCAGCAGCGGGGGGGCGGCGGGATACGACGAGCAGTACTTC	CASSGGAAGYDEQYF
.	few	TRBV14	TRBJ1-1	TGTGCCAGCAGCCAGGGCTCAGGGGTCCGGGGCACTGAAGCTTTCTTT	CASSQGSGVRGTEAFF
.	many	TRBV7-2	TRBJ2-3	TGTGCCAGCAGACCAAATACCAACACAGATACGCAGTATTTT	CASRPNTNTDTQYF
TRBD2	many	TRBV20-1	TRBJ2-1	TGCAGTGCTAGACAAGGAGGGCTAGCGGGGTACAATGAGCAGTTCTTC	CSARQGGLAGYNEQFF
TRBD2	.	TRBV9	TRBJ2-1	TGTGCCAGCAGCGCAATAGCGGGAGGTAGTGAGCAGTTCTTC	CASSAIAGGSEQFF
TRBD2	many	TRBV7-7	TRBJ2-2	TGTGCTAGCAGCTTAGGGACTAGCGGAGTCAACACCGGGGAGCTGTTTTTT	CASSLGTSGVNTGELFF
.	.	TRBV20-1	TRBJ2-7	TGCAGTGCGAGAGCGAAGGTCACGGGGGCAATTACCTACGAGCAGTACTTC	CSARAKVTGAITYEQYF
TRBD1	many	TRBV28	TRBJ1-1	TGTGCCAGCAGTGACAGGGTAACTGCGCTGAACACTGAAGCTTTCTTT	CASSDRVTALNTEAFF
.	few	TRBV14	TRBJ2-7	TGTGCCAGCAGCCAAGGGTCCGTCTACGAGCAGTACTTC	CASSQGSVYEQYF
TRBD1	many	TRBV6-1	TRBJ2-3	TGTGCCAGCAGCCGAAACAGGGGGCGCGGTACAGATACGCAGTATTTT	CASSRNRGRGTDTQYF
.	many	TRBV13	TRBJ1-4	TGTGCCAGCAGCTTGGGGGGCCTGGATGAAAAACTGTTTTTT	CASSLGGLDEKLFF
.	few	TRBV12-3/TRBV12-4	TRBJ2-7	TGTGCCAGCAGTTTTAGGGGACCCGATTCCTACGAGCAGTACTTC	CASSFRGPDSYEQYF
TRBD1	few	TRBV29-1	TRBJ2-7	TGCAGCGTTGTGGGACAGGGAATTACCTACGAGCAGTACTTC	CSVVGQGITYEQYF
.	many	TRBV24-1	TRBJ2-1	TGTGCCACCAGTGATACCGACAGGAAAGCCTACAATGAGCAGTTCTTC	CATSDTDRKAYNEQFF
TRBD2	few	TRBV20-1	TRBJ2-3	TGCAGTGCCTTAGCGGGAGGGTCTGTCACAGATACGCAGTATTTT	CSALAGGSVTDTQYF
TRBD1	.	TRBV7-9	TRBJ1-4	TGTGCCAGCAGCCCCCTTCTCGTAATCGCGCGGGACAGAGGGCCGTCCTGGGCTAATGAAAAACTGTTTTTT	CASSPLLVIARDRGPSWANEKLFF
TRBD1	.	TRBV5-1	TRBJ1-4	TGCGCCAGCAGCTTGAACAGGGGCCCGAATGAAAAACTGTTTTTT	CASSLNRGPNEKLFF
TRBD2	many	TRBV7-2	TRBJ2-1	TGTGCCAGCAGCACCGGGACTAGCGGATCCTACAATGAGCAGTTCTTC	CASSTGTSGSYNEQFF
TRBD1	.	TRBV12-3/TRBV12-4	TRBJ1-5	TGTGCCAGCAGTCTCACCGGGACAGGGCCATCTATCAATCAGCCCCAGCATTTT	CASSLTGTGPSINQPQHF
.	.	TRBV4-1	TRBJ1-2	TGCGCCAGCAGCCAAGATCGGGGGCTAGGTGGCTACACCTTC	CASSQDRGLGGYTF
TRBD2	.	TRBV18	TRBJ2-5	TGTGCCAGCTCACCACGAAGCGGGGACCAAGAGACCCAGTACTTC	CASSPRSGDQETQYF
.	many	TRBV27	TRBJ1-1	TGTGCCAGCAGCCTATCCCAAGGGCGTGGAGGCACTGAAGCTTTCTTT	CASSLSQGRGGTEAFF
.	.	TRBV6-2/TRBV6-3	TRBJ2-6	TGTGCCAGCACCCCACGCATCTCTGGGGCCAACGTCCTGACTTTC	CASTPRISGANVLTF
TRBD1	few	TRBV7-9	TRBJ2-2	TGTGCCAGCAGCACCTGGACAGGGGGCAACACCGGGGAGCTGTTTTTT	CASSTWTGGNTGELFF
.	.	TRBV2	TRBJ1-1	TGTGCCAGCAGGCAAGAAGTGGGACCTGAAGCTTTCTTT	CASRQEVGPEAFF
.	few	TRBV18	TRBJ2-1	TGTGCCAGCTCACCACCGATTGGTAGCGGACCCTACAATGAGCAGTTCTTC	CASSPPIGSGPYNEQFF
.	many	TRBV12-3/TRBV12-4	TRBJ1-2	TGTGCCAGCAGCCATATCCACCCGGAAGGGCTCTATGGCTACACCTTC	CASSHIHPEGLYGYTF
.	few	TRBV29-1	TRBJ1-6	TGCAGCGTCTTGACACTAGAAGGTTCACCCCTCCACTTT	CSVLTLEGSPLHF
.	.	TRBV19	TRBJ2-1	TGTGCCAGTAGTATGGCCAGGGAAACCTACAATGAGCAGTTCTTC	CASSMARETYNEQFF
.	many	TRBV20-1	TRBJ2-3	TGCAGTGCTGGGGAGTACGCAGATACGCAGTATTTT	CSAGEYADTQYF
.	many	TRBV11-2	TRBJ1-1	TGTGCCAGCAGCTTAGCGAACACTGAAGCTTTCTTT	CASSLANTEAFF
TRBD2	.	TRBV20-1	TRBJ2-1	TGCAGTGCTAGGGGACTAGCGGAATACAATGAGCAGTTCTTC	CSARGLAEYNEQFF
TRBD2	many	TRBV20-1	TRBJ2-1	TGCAGTGCTAGAGATCCGGGGCGGGAGGGCCGGAATGAGCAGTTCTTC	CSARDPGREGRNEQFF
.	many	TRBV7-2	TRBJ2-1	TGTGCCAGCAGCGGCCCTAGCGAGGTGAGCTCCTACAATGAGCAGTTCTTC	CASSGPSEVSSYNEQFF
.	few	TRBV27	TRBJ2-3	TGTGCCAGCAGTTTCACAGCAGATACGCAGTATTTT	CASSFTADTQYF
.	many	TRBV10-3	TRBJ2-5	TGTGCCATCAGTGGGACAGAGTACCAAGAGACCCAGTACTTC	CAISGTEYQETQYF
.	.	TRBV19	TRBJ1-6	TGTGCCAGTAGTATCGCCGGGCCCCGGGATTCACCCCTCCACTTT	CASSIAGPRDSPLHF
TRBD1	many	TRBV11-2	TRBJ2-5	TGTGCCAGCAGCTTAACCGGGACAGGGACAGAGACCCAGTACTTC	CASSLTGTGTETQYF
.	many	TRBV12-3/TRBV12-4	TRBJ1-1	TGTGCCAGCAGTTTGGGGGTGTACACTGAAGCTTTCTTT	CASSLGVYTEAFF
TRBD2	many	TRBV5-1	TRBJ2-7	TGCGCCAGCACGTGGACTAGCGGCTACGAGCAGTACTTC	CASTWTSGYEQYF
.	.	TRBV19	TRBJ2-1	TGTGCCAGTAGTATTGTGGGGCTAGAGTACAATGAGCAGTTCTTC	CASSIVGLEYNEQFF
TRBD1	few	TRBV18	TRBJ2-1	TGTGCCAGCTCAAAAACTACAGGGGGCGGTTACAATGAGCAGTTCTTC	CASSKTTGGGYNEQFF
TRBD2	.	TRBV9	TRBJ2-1	TGTGCCAGCACCACGACTAGCGGGAGGGCCGATGAGCAGTTCTTC	CASTTTSGRADEQFF
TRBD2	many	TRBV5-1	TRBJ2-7	TGCGCCAGCAGCCGAGCGGGAGCCTACGAGCAGTACTTC	CASSRAGAYEQYF
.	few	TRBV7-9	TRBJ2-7	TGTGCCAGCAGCAAAGGTGGGGGATACTCCTACGAGCAGTACTTC	CASSKGGGYSYEQYF
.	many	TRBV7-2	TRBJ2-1	TGTGCCAGCAGCTTAGATAGAGGGAACAATGAGCAGTTCTTC	CASSLDRGNNEQFF
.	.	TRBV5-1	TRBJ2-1	TGCGCCAGCAGTGGTGAGGTACAGAGCTCCTACAATGAGCAGTTCTTC	CASSGEVQSSYNEQFF
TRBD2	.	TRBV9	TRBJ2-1	TGTGCCAGCAGCGTAGCTAGCGGGATCGGGAGTGAGCAGTTCTTC	CASSVASGIGSEQFF
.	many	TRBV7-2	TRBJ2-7	TGTGCCAGCAGCCGGGACCTCGACTACGAGCAGTACTTC	CASSRDLDYEQYF
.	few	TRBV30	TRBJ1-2	TGTGCCTGGGCGGTTTCGTACTCCAGGGCGCAGGGCTACACCTTC	CAWAVSYSRAQGYTF
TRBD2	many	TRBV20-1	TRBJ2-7	TGCAGTGCTCTCCCGGGAGGGCAGTCCTACGAGCAGTACTTC	CSALPGGQSYEQYF
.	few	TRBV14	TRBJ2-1	TGTGCCAGCAGCCTTGAGAGAGGGCTCGGGTCCTACAATGAGCAGTTCTTC	CASSLERGLGSYNEQFF
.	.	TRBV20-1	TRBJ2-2	TGCAGTGCTAGCGACCCATTGAGCACCGGGGAGCTGTTTTTT	CSASDPLSTGELFF